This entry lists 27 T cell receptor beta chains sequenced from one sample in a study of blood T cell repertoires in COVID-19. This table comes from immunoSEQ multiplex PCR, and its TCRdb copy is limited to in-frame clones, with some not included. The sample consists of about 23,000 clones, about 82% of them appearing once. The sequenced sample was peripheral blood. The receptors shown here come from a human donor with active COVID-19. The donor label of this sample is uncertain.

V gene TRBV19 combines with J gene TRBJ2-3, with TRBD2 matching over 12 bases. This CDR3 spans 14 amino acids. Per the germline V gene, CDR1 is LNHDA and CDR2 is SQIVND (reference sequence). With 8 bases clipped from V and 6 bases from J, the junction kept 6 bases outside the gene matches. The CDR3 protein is CASQTSGSYDTQYF. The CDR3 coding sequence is TGTGCCAGTCAGACTAGCGGGAGCTATGATACGCAGTATTTT.

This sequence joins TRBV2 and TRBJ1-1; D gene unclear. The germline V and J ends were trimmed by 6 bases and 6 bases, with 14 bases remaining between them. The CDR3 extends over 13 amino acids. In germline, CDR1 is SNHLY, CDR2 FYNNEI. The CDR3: CASSRRQSAEAFF. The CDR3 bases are TGTGCCAGCAGCCGTCGGCAGAGCGCTGAAGCTTTCTTT.

The CDR3 loop reads CASSQDMGGASYNEQFF. In nucleotides, the CDR3 is TGTGCCAGCAGCCAAGATATGGGGGGGGCCTCCTACAATGAGCAGTTCTTC. The V call is TRBV4-2, the J call TRBJ2-1, with D possibly TRBD2 on 7 matching bases. Germline V gene lookup returns CDR1 LGHNA and CDR2 YNFKEQ. The CDR3 length is 17 residues. V shed 0 bases and J shed 0 bases, with 12 bases lying between them.

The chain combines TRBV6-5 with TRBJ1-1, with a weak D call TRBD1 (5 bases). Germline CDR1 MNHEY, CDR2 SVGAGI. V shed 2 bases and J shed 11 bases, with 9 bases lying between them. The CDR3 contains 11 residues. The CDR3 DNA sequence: TGTGCCAGCAGTTACGGGGCTACGGCTTTCTTT. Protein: CASSYGATAFF.

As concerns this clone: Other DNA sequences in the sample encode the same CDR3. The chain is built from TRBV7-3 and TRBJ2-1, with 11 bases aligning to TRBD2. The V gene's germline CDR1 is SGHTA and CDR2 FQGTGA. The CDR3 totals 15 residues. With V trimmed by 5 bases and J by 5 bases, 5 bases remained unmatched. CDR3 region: CASSGTSGGNNEQFF. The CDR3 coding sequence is TGTGCCAGCAGCGGGACTAGCGGAGGAAACAATGAGCAGTTCTTC.

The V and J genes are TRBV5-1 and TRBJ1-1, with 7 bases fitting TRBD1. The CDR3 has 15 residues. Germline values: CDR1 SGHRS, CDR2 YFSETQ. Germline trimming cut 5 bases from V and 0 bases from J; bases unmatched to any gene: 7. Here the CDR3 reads CASSGDSTVNTEAFF. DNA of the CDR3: TGCGCCAGCAGTGGGGACAGTACCGTGAACACTGAAGCTTTCTTT.

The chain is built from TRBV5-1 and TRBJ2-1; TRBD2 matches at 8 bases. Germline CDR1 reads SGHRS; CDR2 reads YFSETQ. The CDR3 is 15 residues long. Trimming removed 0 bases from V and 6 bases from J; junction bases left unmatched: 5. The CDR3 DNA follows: TGCGCCAGCAGCTTGGCCAGCGGGGGTGGCAATGAGCAGTTCTTC. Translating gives CASSLASGGGNEQFF.

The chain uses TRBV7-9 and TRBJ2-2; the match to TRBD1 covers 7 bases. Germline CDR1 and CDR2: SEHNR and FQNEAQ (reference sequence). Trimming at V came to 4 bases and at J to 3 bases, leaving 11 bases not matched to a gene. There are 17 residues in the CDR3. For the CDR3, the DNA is TGTGCCAGCAGCTCCCGCGGCGGCAGGGGGTACACCGGGGAGCTGTTTTTT. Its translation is CASSSRGGRGYTGELFF. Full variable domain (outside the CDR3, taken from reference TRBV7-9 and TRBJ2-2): DTGVSQNPRHKITKRGQNVTFRCDPISEHNRLYWYRQTLGQGPEFLTYFQNEAQLEKSRLLSDRFSAERPKGSFSTLEIQRTEQGDSAMYLCASSSRGGRGYTGELFFGEGSRLTVL.

The CDR3, as DNA: TGTGCCAGCAGTTACCAGCGGGAGAGCGGGGAGCTGTTTTTT. Protein: CASSYQRESGELFF. The rearrangement links TRBV6-5 to TRBJ2-2; 8 positions agree with TRBD2. The CDR3 is 14 residues long. V gave up 2 bases and J gave up 7 bases; unmatched junction bases: 3. Germline-derived CDR1 and CDR2 are MNHEY and SVGAGI.

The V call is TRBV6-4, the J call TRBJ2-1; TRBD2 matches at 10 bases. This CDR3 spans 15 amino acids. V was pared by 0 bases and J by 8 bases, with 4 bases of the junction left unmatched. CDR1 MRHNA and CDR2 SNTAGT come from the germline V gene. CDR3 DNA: TGTGCCAGCAGTGACTCCAGCGGGGGGGCCCATGAGCAGTTCTTC. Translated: CASSDSSGGAHEQFF.

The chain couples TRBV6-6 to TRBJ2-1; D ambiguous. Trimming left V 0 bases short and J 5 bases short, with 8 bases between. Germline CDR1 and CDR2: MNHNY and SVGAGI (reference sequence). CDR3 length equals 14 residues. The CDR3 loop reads CASSYSDTNNEQFF. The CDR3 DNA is TGTGCCAGCAGTTACTCTGACACCAACAATGAGCAGTTCTTC.

CDR3 sequence: CASSDMGRTLYQETQYF. The CDR3, as DNA: TGTGCCAGCAGTGATATGGGCAGGACTTTGTACCAAGAGACCCAGTACTTC. The rearrangement links TRBV2 to TRBJ2-5, with a weak D call TRBD2 (5 bases). The V gene lost 3 bases and the J gene lost 0 bases, with 17 bases spanning the gap. CDR1 is SNHLY, CDR2 FYNNEI, per germline. The CDR3 is 17 amino acids.

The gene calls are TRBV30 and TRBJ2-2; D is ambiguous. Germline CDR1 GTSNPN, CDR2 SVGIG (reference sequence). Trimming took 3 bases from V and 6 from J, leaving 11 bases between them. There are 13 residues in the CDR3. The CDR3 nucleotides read TGTGCCTGGAGAGGAGAGGAGCCCGGGGAGCTGTTTTTT. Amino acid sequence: CAWRGEEPGELFF.

Here the CDR3 DNA reads TGTGCCAGCAGCCAGATCCAGGGCACAGATACGCAGTATTTT. Its translation: CASSQIQGTDTQYF. The rearrangement links TRBV3-1 (or the pseudogene TRBV3-2) to TRBJ2-3; D is undetermined. The germline V gene encodes CDR1 LGHDT and CDR2 YNNKEL (reference sequence). The CDR3 is 14 residues long. The V and J ends lost 3 bases and 1 base respectively, with 8 bases between them.

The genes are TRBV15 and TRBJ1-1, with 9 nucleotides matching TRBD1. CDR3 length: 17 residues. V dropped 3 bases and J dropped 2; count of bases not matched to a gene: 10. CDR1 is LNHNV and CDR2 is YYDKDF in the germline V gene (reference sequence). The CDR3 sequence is CATSSYNQGQGNTEAFF. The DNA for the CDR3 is TGTGCCACCAGCAGCTATAACCAGGGACAGGGCAACACTGAAGCTTTCTTT.

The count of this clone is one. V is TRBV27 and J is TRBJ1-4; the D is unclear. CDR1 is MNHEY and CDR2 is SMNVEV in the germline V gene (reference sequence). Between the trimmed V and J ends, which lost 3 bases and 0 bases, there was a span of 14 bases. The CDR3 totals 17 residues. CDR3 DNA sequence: TGTGCCAGCAGTTTCCGGGGAGGTTTTTCAACTAATGAAAAACTGTTTTTT. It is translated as CASSFRGGFSTNEKLFF.

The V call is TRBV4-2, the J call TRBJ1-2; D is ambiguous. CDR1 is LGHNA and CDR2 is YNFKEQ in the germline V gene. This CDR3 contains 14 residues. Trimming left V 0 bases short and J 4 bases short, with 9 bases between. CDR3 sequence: CASSQESPRYGYTF. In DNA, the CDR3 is TGTGCCAGCAGCCAAGAAAGTCCGCGCTATGGCTACACCTTC.

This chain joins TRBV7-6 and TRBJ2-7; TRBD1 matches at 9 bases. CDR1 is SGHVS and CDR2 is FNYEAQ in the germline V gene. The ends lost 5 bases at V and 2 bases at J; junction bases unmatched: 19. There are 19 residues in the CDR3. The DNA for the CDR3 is TGTGCCAGCAGCCCAAAACCGGGACAGGGTTTTTTTAGGACCTACGAGCAGTACTTC. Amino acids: CASSPKPGQGFFRTYEQYF.

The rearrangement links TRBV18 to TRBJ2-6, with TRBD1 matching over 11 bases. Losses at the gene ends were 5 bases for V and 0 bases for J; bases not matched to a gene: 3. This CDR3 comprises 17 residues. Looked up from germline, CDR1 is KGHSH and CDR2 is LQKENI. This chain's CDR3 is CASSRDRGVSGANVLTF. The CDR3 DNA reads TGTGCCAGCTCAAGGGACAGGGGGGTCTCTGGGGCCAACGTCCTGACTTTC. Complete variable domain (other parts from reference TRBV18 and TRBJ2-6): NAGVMQNPRHLVRRRGQEARLRCSPMKGHSHVYWYRQLPEEGLKFMVYLQKENIIDESGMPKERFSAEFPKEGPSILRIQQVVRGDSAAYFCASSRDRGVSGANVLTFGAGSRLTVL.

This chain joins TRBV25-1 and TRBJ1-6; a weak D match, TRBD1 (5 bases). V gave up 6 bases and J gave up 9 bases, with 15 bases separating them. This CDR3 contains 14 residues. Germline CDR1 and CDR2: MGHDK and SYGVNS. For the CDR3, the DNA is TGTGCCAGCAGGGGGGGAACAACGGGTTCACCCCTCCACTTT. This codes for CASRGGTTGSPLHF.

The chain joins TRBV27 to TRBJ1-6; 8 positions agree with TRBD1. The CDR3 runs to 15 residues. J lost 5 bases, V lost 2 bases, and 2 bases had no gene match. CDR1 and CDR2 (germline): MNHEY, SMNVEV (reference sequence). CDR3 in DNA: TGTGCCAGCAGTTTACAGGGACAGGATAATTCACCCCTCCACTTT. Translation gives CASSLQGQDNSPLHF.

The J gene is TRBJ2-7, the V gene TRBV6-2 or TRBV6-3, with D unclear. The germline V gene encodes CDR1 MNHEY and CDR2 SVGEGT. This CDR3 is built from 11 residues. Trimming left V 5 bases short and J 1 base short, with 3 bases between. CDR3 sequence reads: CASSQSYEQYF. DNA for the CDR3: TGTGCCAGCAGTCAGTCCTACGAGCAGTACTTC.

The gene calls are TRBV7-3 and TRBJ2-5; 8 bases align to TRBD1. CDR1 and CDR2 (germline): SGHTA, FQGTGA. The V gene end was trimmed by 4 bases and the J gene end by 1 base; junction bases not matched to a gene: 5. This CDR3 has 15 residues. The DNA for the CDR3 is TGTGCCAGCAGCTACGGACAGGGAATCCAAGAGACCCAGTACTTC. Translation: CASSYGQGIQETQYF.

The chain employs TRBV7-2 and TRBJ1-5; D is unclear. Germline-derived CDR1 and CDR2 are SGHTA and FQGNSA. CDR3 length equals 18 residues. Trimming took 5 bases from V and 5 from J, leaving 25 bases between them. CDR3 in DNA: TGTGCCAGCAGCCCTAGCGGTACCGGCCATGGGAGGGATCAGCCCCAGCATTTT. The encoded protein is CASSPSGTGHGRDQPQHF.

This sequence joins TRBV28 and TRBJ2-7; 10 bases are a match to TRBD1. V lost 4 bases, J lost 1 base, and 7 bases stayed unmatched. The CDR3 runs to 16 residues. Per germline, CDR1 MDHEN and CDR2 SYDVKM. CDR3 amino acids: CASSSGTGALSYEQYF. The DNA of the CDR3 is TGTGCCAGCAGTTCCGGGACAGGGGCCTTATCCTACGAGCAGTACTTC.

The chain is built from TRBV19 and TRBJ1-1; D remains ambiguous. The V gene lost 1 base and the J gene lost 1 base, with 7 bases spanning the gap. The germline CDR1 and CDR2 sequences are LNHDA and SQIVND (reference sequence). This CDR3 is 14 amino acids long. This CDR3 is CASSIGAGNTEAFF. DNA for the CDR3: TGTGCCAGTAGTATAGGTGCGGGGAACACTGAAGCTTTCTTT.

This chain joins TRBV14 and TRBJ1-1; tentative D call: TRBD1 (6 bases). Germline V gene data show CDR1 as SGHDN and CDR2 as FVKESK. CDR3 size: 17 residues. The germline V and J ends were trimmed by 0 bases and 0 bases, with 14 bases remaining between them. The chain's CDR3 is CASSQDGTGPMNTEAFF. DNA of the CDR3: TGTGCCAGCAGCCAAGATGGTACAGGGCCTATGAACACTGAAGCTTTCTTT.